These 18 T cell receptor beta chains came from one sample sequenced in a study of technical replicates of blood from a few donors. Only in-frame clones appear in the TCRdb table, and some are missing; sequencing was by immunoSEQ multiplex PCR. Among tens of thousands of clones listed, around 94% were seen once. Sequencing was performed on T cells isolated from PBMCs. The receptors stem from a human donor in good health.

This chain joins TRBV28 and TRBJ2-1, with D perhaps matching TRBD2 (5 bases). Trimming took off 2 bases at V and 5 bases at J, with 10 bases between the two ends. The length of the CDR3 is 14 residues. Looked up from germline, CDR1 is MDHEN and CDR2 is SYDVKM. The CDR3 DNA sequence: TGTGCCAGCAGTTTACCAGGACTGAACAATGAGCAGTTCTTC. It specifies CASSLPGLNNEQFF.

The genes are TRBV14 and TRBJ2-3; D remains unclear. The V gene's germline CDR1 is SGHDN and CDR2 FVKESK. The CDR3 has 13 residues. Trimming took 1 base from V and 3 from J, leaving 5 bases between them. CDR3 protein: CASSQVQTDTQYF. Written as DNA, the CDR3 is TGTGCCAGCAGCCAAGTGCAGACAGATACGCAGTATTTT.

In its sample, this clone was seen once. The chain is built from TRBV6-6 and TRBJ2-3; 9 nucleotides agree with TRBD2. CDR1 and CDR2 from the germline V gene are MNHNY and SVGAGI (reference sequence). The ends lost 8 bases at V and 0 bases at J; junction bases unmatched: 9. The CDR3 runs 16 residues. CDR3 sequence: CASLGTGLASTDTQYF. The CDR3, as DNA: TGTGCCAGCTTAGGTACGGGACTAGCTAGCACAGATACGCAGTATTTT.

J is TRBJ2-4 and V is TRBV5-6; TRBD1 is a possible D gene (5 bases). Germline V gene data show CDR1 as SGHDT and CDR2 as YYEEEE. This CDR3 comprises 14 residues. V lost 3 bases and J 0 bases, leaving 7 bases between the germline ends. The CDR3 region is CASSSDRAKNIQYF. The CDR3 region has the DNA TGTGCCAGCAGCTCAGACAGAGCCAAAAACATTCAGTACTTC.

The V and J genes are TRBV27 and TRBJ2-3, with TRBD2 identical over 9 bases. The germline V gene has CDR1 MNHEY and CDR2 SMNVEV (reference sequence). The CDR3 is 14 amino acids. The V gene end was trimmed by 5 bases and the J gene end by 4 bases; junction bases not matched to a gene: 4. The CDR3 region is CASSRVAGADTQYF. In DNA, the CDR3 is TGTGCCAGCAGTAGGGTAGCGGGGGCAGATACGCAGTATTTT.

This sequence joins TRBV28 and TRBJ1-1; TRBD1 agrees at 9 bases. CDR1 and CDR2 (germline): MDHEN, SYDVKM. This CDR3 region has 15 residues. Trimming took 4 bases from V and 4 from J; bases not matched to a gene: 7. CDR3 sequence: CASSSTTGGITEAFF. DNA of the CDR3: TGTGCCAGCAGTTCAACCACAGGGGGCATCACTGAAGCTTTCTTT.

This chain connects TRBV10-3 to TRBJ2-7; TRBD1 matches at 9 bases. CDR3 length equals 16 residues. Trimming removed 6 bases from V and 1 base from J; junction bases left unmatched: 10. Germline loops: CDR1 ENHRY, CDR2 SYGVKD. CDR3 in DNA: TGTGCCATCAGGATCGTGGACAGGGGCGATTCCTACGAGCAGTACTTC. Translated: CAIRIVDRGDSYEQYF.

This clone was observed once. CDR3: CASSLGDRSSGNTIYF. CDR3 coding DNA: TGCGCCAGCAGCTTGGGGGACAGAAGCTCTGGAAACACCATATATTTT. The chain couples TRBV5-1 to TRBJ1-3; 7 bases agree with TRBD1. Per germline, CDR1 SGHRS and CDR2 YFSETQ. J lost 0 bases, V lost 0 bases, and 3 bases had no gene match. CDR3 size: 16 residues.

This clone was counted a few times. The CDR3 protein is CSVDAQGANTEAFF. The CDR3 nucleotides read TGCAGCGTTGATGCCCAGGGGGCTAACACTGAAGCTTTCTTT. V and J are TRBV29-1 and TRBJ1-1, with TRBD1 identical over 8 bases. The CDR3 is 14 residues long. CDR1 and CDR2 (germline): SQVTM, ANQGSEA. Germline trimming cut 3 bases from V and 2 bases from J; bases unmatched to any gene: 5.

CDR3 bases: TGTGCCAGCAGCGTAGATTTACAGGGTCCCTACGAGCAGTACTTC. This gives the protein CASSVDLQGPYEQYF. The chain is built from TRBV9 and TRBJ2-7; possibly TRBD1 for D (6 bases). The CDR3 consists of 15 residues. V was trimmed by 0 bases and J by 2 bases, leaving 12 bases between them. CDR1 is SGDLS and CDR2 is YYNGEE in the germline V gene.

The CDR3 region has the DNA TGCGCCAGCAGCATGACTCTAGCGGGGGGCAGCGATGAGCAGTTCTTC. Its translation is CASSMTLAGGSDEQFF. This sequence joins TRBV5-1 and TRBJ2-1; 11 nucleotides align to TRBD2. Losses at the gene ends were 4 bases for V and 8 bases for J; bases not matched to a gene: 11. The CDR3 loop spans 16 amino acids. The germline V gene has CDR1 SGHRS and CDR2 YFSETQ.

The rearrangement joins TRBV2 to TRBJ1-1; D call uncertain. V lost 2 bases and J lost 7, with 14 bases in between. From germline, CDR1 is SNHLY and CDR2 FYNNEI. The CDR3 is 14 residues long. The CDR3 nucleotides are TGTGCCAGCAGTGAACTGCGACAAACCGTTGAAGCTTTCTTT. Translated: CASSELRQTVEAFF.

The chain recombines TRBV6-1 with TRBJ2-3; D might be TRBD2 (5 bases). CDR3 length: 12 amino acids. Germline CDR1 is MNHNS and CDR2 is SASEGT. V dropped 6 bases and J dropped 4 bases, with 8 bases sitting between them. Written as DNA, the CDR3 is TGTGCCAGCAGGGTGGAGGCAGATACGCAGTATTTT. Protein product: CASRVEADTQYF.

V usage is TRBV19 and J usage is TRBJ2-2; weak D call: TRBD1 (5 bases). Germline CDR1 and CDR2: LNHDA and SQIVND (reference sequence). V lost 10 bases and J lost 6, with 18 bases in between. The CDR3 totals 14 residues. As DNA, the CDR3 is TGTGCCACTTCCGAATCAGGGTCCCCCGGGGAGCTGTTTTTT. Amino acid sequence: CATSESGSPGELFF.

This chain connects TRBV30 to TRBJ2-1, with TRBD2 matching over 8 bases. Germline V gene sequence: CDR1 GTSNPN, CDR2 SVGIG (reference sequence). The V segment lost 2 bases and the J segment 5 bases; nucleotides outside the gene matches: 5. The CDR3 is made up of 14 amino acids. CDR3 in amino acids: CAWSSGGANNEQFF. The CDR3 nucleotides are TGTGCCTGGAGTTCCGGGGGGGCGAACAATGAGCAGTTCTTC.

The rearrangement uses TRBV6-5 and TRBJ1-4, with D perhaps TRBD1 (6 bases). Trimming removed 5 bases at V and 8 bases at J, with 9 bases between. This CDR3 contains 12 residues. Germline V lookup: CDR1 MNHEY, CDR2 SVGAGI. CDR3 bases: TGTGCCAGCAGTCTCGACAGGGAAAAACTGTTTTTT. This encodes CASSLDREKLFF.

The V call is TRBV19, the J call TRBJ2-7, with 8 bases matching TRBD1. J gave up 4 bases and V 6 bases, and 17 bases lay outside the gene matches. CDR3 length: 17 residues. CDR1 and CDR2 (germline): LNHDA, SQIVND (reference sequence). The chain's CDR3 is CASRGVPGQVSSYEQYF. For the CDR3, the DNA is TGTGCCAGTAGAGGCGTGCCGGGACAGGTCTCTTCGTACGAGCAGTACTTC.

This clone is a singleton in its sample. The J gene is TRBJ1-4, the V gene TRBV18; 7 bases match TRBD1. Per germline, CDR1 KGHSH and CDR2 LQKENI. The CDR3 has 15 amino acids. V was pared by 5 bases and J by 7 bases, with 10 bases of the junction left unmatched. CDR3 loop: CASSSTQGRSEKLFF. In DNA form, the CDR3 reads TGTGCCAGCTCATCAACACAGGGGCGTAGTGAAAAACTGTTTTTT.